The TCR beta chain under discussion was sequenced for a study of blood T cells in healthy people across ages. This CDR3 is built from 14 residues. Germline CDR1 is SGHTA and CDR2 is FQGNSA. Deletions cut 5 bases from V and 4 bases from J, with 11 bases between. Next came a second PCR, run for about 7 to 12 cycles, which used a sample-barcoded 5' primer along with a J-beta primer mix. TCRdb reprocessed the 5' RACE reads via MiXCR and lists one record per CDR3 protein. Found here are about 830,000 distinct CDR3 sequences, roughly 64% of them singletons; the top ten hold about 20%. Findings of the study overall: Naive and antigen-experienced cells were not separated, limiting conclusive comparison. Total diversity from one million sequenced T cells was likely underestimated.

This clonotype was detected only a few times. Its target is unknown. Drawn from each donor were ten milliliters of peripheral blood. This clonotype originated in a man aged 25-40 years in good health. The gene calls are TRBV7-2 and TRBJ2-2; possibly TRBD2 for D (6 bases). Sequencing was done on a sample of blood. CDR3 residues: CASSGDSGTGELFF. For the CDR3, the DNA is TGTGCCAGCAGCGGGGACTCGGGCACCGGGGAGCTGTTTTTT.